These 29 T cell receptor beta chains were all obtained from the same sample, sequenced in a study of cytomegalovirus exposure and HLA in healthy donors. Use of 60 Vbeta and 13 Jbeta primers characterized the PCR. Here immunoSEQ multiplex PCR was the method, and the copy in TCRdb shows in-frame clones only, minus some. The sample lists roughly 190,000 clones; approximately 86% were seen once. The sample consisted of PBMCs. Receptors were obtained from a woman between 18 and 29 years old in good health and CMV-seronegative.

In its sample, this clone was seen a few times. The V and J genes are TRBV6-5 and TRBJ2-7; tentatively, D is TRBD1 (6 bases). The CDR3 has 13 residues. V lost 8 bases and J 3 bases, leaving 14 bases between the germline ends. Looked up from germline, CDR1 is MNHEY and CDR2 is SVGAGI. CDR3 coding DNA: TGTGCCAGCCTTGACACAGGGATCTACGAGCAGTACTTC. Translation gives CASLDTGIYEQYF.

The J gene is TRBJ1-3, the V gene TRBV5-4; the match to TRBD1 covers 8 bases. Per the germline V gene, CDR1 is SGHNT and CDR2 is YYREEE (reference sequence). CDR3 length: 18 residues. After removal of 1 base from V and 3 bases from J, the junction contained 12 bases not matched to a gene. CDR3 residues: CASSLRWGQGAVGNTIYF. CDR3 nucleotides: TGTGCCAGCAGCTTGCGGTGGGGGCAGGGGGCGGTTGGAAACACCATATATTTT.

CDR3 sequence: CATSQGESGEQYF. The CDR3 nucleotides read TGTGCCACCTCACAGGGTGAGTCAGGAGAGCAGTACTTC. This chain uses TRBV6-6 with TRBJ2-7, with a weak D call TRBD1 (6 bases). The V gene's germline CDR1 is MNHNY and CDR2 SVGAGI (reference sequence). V lost 10 bases and J 7 bases, leaving 20 bases between the germline ends. This CDR3 spans 13 amino acids.

The rearrangement links TRBV6-5 to TRBJ2-5, with 8 bases lining up with TRBD1. The CDR3 extends over 15 amino acids. Germline loops: CDR1 MNHEY, CDR2 SVGAGI. V lost 4 bases to trimming and J lost 1 base; unmatched junction nucleotides: 5. CDR3 sequence (DNA): TGTGCCAGCAGTTCGTCCGGGACAGGCCAAGAGACCCAGTACTTC. Its protein is CASSSSGTGQETQYF.

Points on this clone: At one end the junction does not follow the germline gene, possibly because of a read error. The chain employs TRBV7-9 and TRBJ2-3; the match to TRBD2 covers 9 bases. Germline values: CDR1 SEHNR, CDR2 FQNEAQ (reference sequence). The CDR3 extends over 19 amino acids. For the CDR3, the DNA is TGTTCCAGCAGCCGCGGGACTTACCTTAGCGGGAGAGAGACAGATACGCAGTATTTT. It yields the protein CSSSRGTYLSGRETDTQYF.

The chain joins TRBV5-4 to TRBJ2-1, with 7 bases lining up with TRBD1. The V segment lost 5 bases and the J segment 0 bases; nucleotides outside the gene matches: 5. The CDR3 covers 15 residues. Germline CDR1 and CDR2: SGHNT and YYREEE (reference sequence). CDR3 sequence reads: CASRPTGSSYNEQFF. CDR3 coding DNA: TGTGCCAGCAGACCGACAGGGAGCTCCTACAATGAGCAGTTCTTC.

This clone was seen a single time. J is TRBJ2-7 and V is TRBV5-1; D may be TRBD2 (5 bases). The CDR3 contains 11 residues. From germline, CDR1 is SGHRS and CDR2 YFSETQ. Trimming cost V 3 bases and J 7 bases, with 8 bases left between them. CDR3 region: CASSSGLEQYF. In DNA, the CDR3 is TGCGCCAGCAGCTCCGGACTTGAGCAGTACTTC.

The gene calls are TRBV19 and TRBJ1-1, with D possibly being TRBD1 (6 bases). V was cut by 5 bases and J by 4 bases, with 17 bases left in between. Germline V CDR1 and CDR2: LNHDA, SQIVND (reference sequence). The length of the CDR3 is 15 residues. CDR3 coding DNA: TGTGCCAGTAGTGTAAACAGGGCCCTGGGCACTGAAGCTTTCTTT. Translating gives CASSVNRALGTEAFF.

The count of this clone is one. The chain uses TRBV19 and TRBJ2-2, with D perhaps TRBD2 (6 bases). V shed 7 bases and J shed 1 base, with 10 bases lying between them. The CDR3 totals 14 residues. Germline CDR1 LNHDA, CDR2 SQIVND (reference sequence). Here the CDR3 reads CASKEGLNTGELFF. The CDR3 DNA reads as TGTGCCAGTAAGGAGGGGCTGAACACCGGGGAGCTGTTTTTT.

This clone was counted between two and nine times. This sequence joins TRBV27 and TRBJ1-1; 10 bases fit TRBD1. The CDR3 has 16 residues. V was clipped by 3 bases and J by 4 bases; unmatched bases: 8. CDR1 is MNHEY, CDR2 SMNVEV, per germline (reference sequence). CDR3 amino acids: CASSLTGGRGGTEAFF. As DNA, the CDR3 is TGTGCCAGCAGTTTGACAGGGGGCCGGGGTGGCACTGAAGCTTTCTTT.

V and J are TRBV7-3 and TRBJ2-2, with a tentative D call TRBD2 (6 bases). Trimming shortened V by 5 bases and J by 5 bases, and 9 bases separated the two germline ends. From germline, CDR1 is SGHTA and CDR2 FQGTGA. This CDR3 comprises 13 residues. In DNA, the CDR3 is TGTGCCAGCAGCCCTCGGGGGACCGGGGAGCTGTTTTTT. Protein: CASSPRGTGELFF.

V and J are TRBV19 and TRBJ2-7; tentatively, D is TRBD2 (6 bases). From germline, CDR1 is LNHDA and CDR2 SQIVND (reference sequence). V was shortened by 5 bases and J by 0 bases, with 14 bases between the two germline ends. This CDR3 contains 15 residues. The CDR3 loop reads CASSPRGFFSYEQYF. CDR3 in DNA: TGTGCCAGTAGTCCCCGGGGGTTCTTCTCCTACGAGCAGTACTTC.

The V call is TRBV10-2, the J call TRBJ2-5; a weak D match, TRBD1 (6 bases). Between the trimmed V and J ends, which lost 3 bases and 2 bases, there was a span of 10 bases. Germline V lookup: CDR1 WSHSY, CDR2 SAAADI. CDR3 length: 14 residues. As DNA, the CDR3 is TGCGCCAGCAGTGAAACAGGGCGACAAGAGACCCAGTACTTC. It is translated as CASSETGRQETQYF.

The chain carries TRBV18 and TRBJ1-4; TRBD1 matches 10 bases. Trimming took 4 bases from V and 6 from J; bases not matched to a gene: 2. This CDR3 region has 14 residues. Germline lookup yields CDR1 KGHSH and CDR2 LQKENI. CDR3 nucleotides: TGTGCCAGCTCACGACAGGGGGCGGATGAAAAACTGTTTTTT. Its translation is CASSRQGADEKLFF.

This chain links TRBV30 with TRBJ1-1; TRBD1 might be the D (5 bases). V was pared by 6 bases and J by 1 base, with 12 bases between. CDR1 GTSNPN and CDR2 SVGIG come from the germline V gene (reference sequence). The CDR3 runs to 13 residues. CDR3 loop: CACKGLSNTEAFF. CDR3 coding DNA: TGTGCCTGCAAGGGACTTTCGAACACTGAAGCTTTCTTT.

The rearrangement links TRBV28 to TRBJ2-5, with TRBD2 identical over 15 bases. CDR1 MDHEN and CDR2 SYDVKM come from the germline V gene. Unmatched junction bases numbered 0, after V lost 6 bases and J lost 4 bases. This CDR3 is 14 amino acids long. The CDR3 loop reads CASRGLAGGETQYF. The CDR3, as DNA: TGTGCCAGCAGGGGACTAGCGGGGGGAGAGACCCAGTACTTC.

Turning to this clone: One junction end disagrees with the germline gene, perhaps due to a read error. The V gene is TRBV23-1, the J gene TRBJ2-7; 7 bases fit TRBD1. TRBV23-1 is filed as an ORF, its function uncertain. The CDR3 consists of 14 residues. This chain's CDR3 is CASSQGQESYGQYF. As DNA, the CDR3 is TGCGCCAGCAGTCAAGGACAGGAGTCCTACGGGCAGTACTTC.

This clone was recorded once. Distinct nucleotide sequences in the sample also encode this CDR3. This sequence joins TRBV2 and TRBJ1-1; D remains ambiguous. The CDR3 is 13 amino acids. Trimming took 8 bases from V and 6 from J, leaving 16 bases between them. Germline V gene sequence: CDR1 SNHLY, CDR2 FYNNEI. As DNA, the CDR3 is TGTGCCAGCCGGCCCAGGCGAGACGCTGAAGCTTTCTTT. Its protein is CASRPRRDAEAFF.

V is TRBV4-1 and J is TRBJ2-4; 10 bases align to TRBD1. The CDR3 covers 17 residues. The J segment lost 0 bases and the V segment lost 3 bases, leaving 5 bases of the junction unmatched. CDR1 is MGHRA and CDR2 is YSYEKL in the germline V gene. The CDR3 nucleotides read TGCGCCAGCAGCCACCCCGGACAGGGGGTAGCCAAAAACATTCAGTACTTC. This translates into CASSHPGQGVAKNIQYF.

The chain links TRBV29-1 to TRBJ1-5, with D perhaps TRBD1 (5 bases). CDR3 length: 12 amino acids. CDR1 SQVTM and CDR2 ANQGSEA come from the germline V gene. V lost 4 bases and J 7 bases, leaving 11 bases between the germline ends. The CDR3 is CSVGGVGQPQHF. Here the CDR3 DNA reads TGCAGCGTTGGGGGGGTAGGGCAGCCCCAGCATTTT.

This clone appeared once. The chain links TRBV19 to TRBJ2-7, with TRBD2 identical over 10 bases. The V gene end was trimmed by 4 bases and the J gene end by 4 bases; junction bases not matched to a gene: 7. CDR3 length: 15 residues. Germline CDR1 reads LNHDA; CDR2 reads SQIVND (reference sequence). CDR3 residues: CASSTGSGGRYEQYF. The CDR3 DNA reads as TGTGCCAGTAGTACGGGTAGCGGGGGGAGATACGAGCAGTACTTC.

The genes are TRBV7-8 and TRBJ2-3, with a weak D call TRBD2 (5 bases). V lost 3 bases to trimming and J lost 12 bases, with 19 bases between them. CDR1 and CDR2 (germline): SGHVS, FQNEAQ. The CDR3 length is 14 residues. As DNA, the CDR3 is TGTGCCAGCAGCTTCCAGGAGGCCGATGGTCCCCAGTATTTT. The encoded protein is CASSFQEADGPQYF. The full variable domain, its missing parts supplied by reference TRBV7-8 and TRBJ2-3, is GAGVSQSPRYKVAKRGQDVALRCDPISGHVSLFWYQQALGQGPEFLTYFQNEAQLDKSGLPSDRFFAERPEGSVSTLKIQRTQQEDSAVYLCASSFQEADGPQYFGPGTRLTVL.

CDR3 in amino acids: CASSIGRGPTGELFF. The CDR3 DNA follows: TGTGCCAGTAGTATAGGTCGCGGGCCCACCGGGGAGCTGTTTTTT. The J gene is TRBJ2-2, the V gene TRBV19, with D maybe TRBD2 (5 bases). The CDR3 spans 15 residues. Trimming cost V 1 base and J 4 bases, with 10 bases left between them. Germline CDR1 reads LNHDA; CDR2 reads SQIVND (reference sequence).

This chain joins TRBV5-4 and TRBJ1-2; 8 bases align to TRBD1. Trimming cost V 4 bases and J 4 bases; bases outside gene matches: 15. CDR1 and CDR2 from the germline V gene are SGHNT and YYREEE (reference sequence). The CDR3 covers 17 residues. The CDR3 spells CASSRTGSPPVGYGYTF. The CDR3 DNA is TGTGCCAGCAGCCGGACAGGGAGCCCGCCGGTAGGCTATGGCTACACCTTC.

This chain uses TRBV5-1 with TRBJ2-1; 9 bases agree with TRBD2. The V gene end was trimmed by 4 bases and the J gene end by 3 bases; junction bases not matched to a gene: 5. The CDR3 runs 15 residues. From germline, CDR1 is SGHRS and CDR2 YFSETQ. CDR3 in DNA: TGCGCCAGCAGCCCCCTAGCGGGGTTCTACAATGAGCAGTTCTTC. As protein: CASSPLAGFYNEQFF.

The chain couples TRBV29-1 to TRBJ2-7; D is perhaps TRBD2 (7 bases). This CDR3 has 12 amino acids. Deletions cut 6 bases from V and 6 bases from J, with 15 bases between. The germline gives CDR1 SQVTM, CDR2 ANQGSEA. Here the CDR3 reads CSVRGQRGEQYF. DNA for the CDR3: TGCAGCGTCCGCGGACAGCGGGGCGAGCAGTACTTC.

V gene TRBV15 combines with J gene TRBJ2-2; possibly TRBD2 for D (6 bases). The CDR3 is made up of 12 amino acids. CDR1 and CDR2 (germline): LNHNV, YYDKDF (reference sequence). V was pared by 10 bases and J by 6 bases, with 12 bases between. The CDR3 sequence: CAIGGQPGELFF. In DNA, the CDR3 is TGTGCCATCGGGGGTCAGCCCGGGGAGCTGTTTTTT.

CDR3 nucleotides: TGTGCCATCAGTGAGGAGCCCGGGACAGGTAAAAATGAGCAGTTCTTC. Protein sequence: CAISEEPGTGKNEQFF. The rearrangement links TRBV10-3 to TRBJ2-1, with TRBD1 matching 8 bases. The CDR3 runs 16 residues. V dropped 2 bases and J dropped 7; count of bases not matched to a gene: 10. Looked up from germline, CDR1 is ENHRY and CDR2 is SYGVKD.

V usage is TRBV7-6 and J usage is TRBJ1-5, with a weak D call TRBD1 (6 bases). The CDR3 totals 15 residues. The germline V gene has CDR1 SGHVS and CDR2 FNYEAQ. V lost 5 bases, J lost 6 bases, and 17 bases lay in between. This CDR3 is CASSPALDSSQPQHF. CDR3 DNA: TGTGCCAGCAGCCCCGCCCTGGACAGCTCTCAGCCCCAGCATTTT.